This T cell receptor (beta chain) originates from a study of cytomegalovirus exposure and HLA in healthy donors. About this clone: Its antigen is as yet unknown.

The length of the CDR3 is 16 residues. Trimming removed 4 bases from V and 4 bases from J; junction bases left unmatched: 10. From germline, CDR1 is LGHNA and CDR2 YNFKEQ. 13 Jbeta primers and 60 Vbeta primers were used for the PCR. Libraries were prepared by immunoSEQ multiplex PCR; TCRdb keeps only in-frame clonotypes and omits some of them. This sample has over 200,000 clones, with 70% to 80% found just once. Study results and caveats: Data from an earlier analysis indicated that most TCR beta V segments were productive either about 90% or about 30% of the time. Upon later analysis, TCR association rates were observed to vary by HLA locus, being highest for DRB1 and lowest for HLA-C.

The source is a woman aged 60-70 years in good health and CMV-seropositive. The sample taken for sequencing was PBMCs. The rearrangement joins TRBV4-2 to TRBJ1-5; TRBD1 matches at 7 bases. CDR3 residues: CASSPQTGTVNQPQHF. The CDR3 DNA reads TGTGCCAGCAGCCCCCAAACCGGGACAGTAAATCAGCCCCAGCATTTT.